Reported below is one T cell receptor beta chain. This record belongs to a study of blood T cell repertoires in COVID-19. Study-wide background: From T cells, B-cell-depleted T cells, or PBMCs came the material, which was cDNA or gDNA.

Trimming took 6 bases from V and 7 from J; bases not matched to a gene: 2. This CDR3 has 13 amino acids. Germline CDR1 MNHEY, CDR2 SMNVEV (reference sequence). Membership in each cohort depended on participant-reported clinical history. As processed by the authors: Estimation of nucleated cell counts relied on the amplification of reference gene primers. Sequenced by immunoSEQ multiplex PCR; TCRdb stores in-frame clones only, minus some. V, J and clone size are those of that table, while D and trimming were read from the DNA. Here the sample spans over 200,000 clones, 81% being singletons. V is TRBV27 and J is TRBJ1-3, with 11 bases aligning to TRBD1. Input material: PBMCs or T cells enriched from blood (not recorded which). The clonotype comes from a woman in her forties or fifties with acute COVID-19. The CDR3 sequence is CASRDRGQNTIYF. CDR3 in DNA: TGTGCCAGCAGGGACAGGGGGCAGAACACCATATATTTT.